The next 5 T cell receptor beta chains were all read from a single sample in a study of blood T cells in healthy people across ages. Primed by a sample-barcoded 5' primer and a J-beta primer mix, a second PCR proceeded for about 7 to 12 cycles. TCRdb used MiXCR to reprocess the 5' RACE reads, holding one entry per CDR3 protein. The sample has about 780,000 distinct CDR3 sequences; about half are singletons. The sample consisted of blood. The source of these receptors is a man aged 80 or over in good health.

The chain couples TRBV9 to TRBJ2-3; 9 bases map to TRBD2. The V and J ends lost 2 bases and 0 bases, in that order; junction bases with no gene match: 7. Per germline, CDR1 SGDLS and CDR2 YYNGEE. There are 17 residues in the CDR3. The CDR3 reads CASSVMASGVSTDTQYF. The CDR3 DNA reads as TGTGCCAGCAGCGTTATGGCTAGCGGGGTGAGCACAGATACGCAGTATTTT. Complete variable domain (other parts from reference TRBV9 and TRBJ2-3): DSGVTQTPKHLITATGQRVTLRCSPRSGDLSVYWYQQSLDQGLQFLIQYYNGEERAKGNILERFSAQQFPDLHSELNLSSLELGDSALYFCASSVMASGVSTDTQYFGPGTRLTVL.

The sample holds many counts of this clonotype. The chain links TRBV7-2 to TRBJ1-2, with 10 bases matching TRBD1. Germline values: CDR1 SGHTA, CDR2 FQGNSA. V lost 5 bases to trimming and J lost 8 bases; unmatched junction nucleotides: 14. The length of the CDR3 is 16 residues. CDR3 nucleotides: TGTGCCAGCAGCCCCACCCCGGGACAGGGGATGGAGGGCTACACCTTC. Protein sequence: CASSPTPGQGMEGYTF.

This clonotype has more than one count but fewer than ten. The gene calls are TRBV20-1 and TRBJ1-2; 7 nucleotides align to TRBD1. CDR3 length: 12 amino acids. The germline CDR1 and CDR2 sequences are DFQATT and SNEGSKA (reference sequence). CDR3 protein: CSRTGSNYGYTF. DNA of the CDR3: TGCAGCAGGACAGGATCTAACTATGGCTACACCTTC.

This clonotype turned up a few times. The chain recombines TRBV2 with TRBJ2-3; 7 nucleotides agree with TRBD2. The V segment lost 4 bases and the J segment 0 bases; nucleotides outside the gene matches: 4. Germline V CDR1 and CDR2: SNHLY, FYNNEI. The CDR3 has 15 amino acids. CDR3 sequence: CASSALAVSTDTQYF. The CDR3 bases are TGTGCCAGCAGTGCCCTAGCGGTGAGCACAGATACGCAGTATTTT.

A word on this clonotype: An end of the junction does not agree with germline; a read error may underlie this. The chain carries TRBV12-3 or TRBV12-4 and TRBJ2-1, with D perhaps TRBD1 or TRBD2 (5 bases each). CDR3 length equals 15 residues. CDR3 bases: TGTGCCGGCAGTTTAGCTACGGGACGGAACAATGAGCAGTTCTTC. Translating it yields CAGSLATGRNNEQFF.